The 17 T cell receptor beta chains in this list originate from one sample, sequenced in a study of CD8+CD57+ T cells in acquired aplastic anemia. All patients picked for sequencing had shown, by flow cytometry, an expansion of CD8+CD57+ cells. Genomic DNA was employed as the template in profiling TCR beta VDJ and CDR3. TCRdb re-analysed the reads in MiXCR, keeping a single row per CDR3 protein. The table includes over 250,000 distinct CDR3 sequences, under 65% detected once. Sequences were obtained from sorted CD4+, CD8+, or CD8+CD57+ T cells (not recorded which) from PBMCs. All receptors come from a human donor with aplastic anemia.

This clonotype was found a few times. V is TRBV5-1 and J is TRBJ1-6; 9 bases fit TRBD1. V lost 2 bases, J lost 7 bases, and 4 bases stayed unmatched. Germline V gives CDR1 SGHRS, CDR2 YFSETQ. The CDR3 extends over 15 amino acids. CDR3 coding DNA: TGCGCCAGCAGCTTAGGGACAGGGATGAATTCACCCCTCCACTTT. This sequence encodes CASSLGTGMNSPLHF.

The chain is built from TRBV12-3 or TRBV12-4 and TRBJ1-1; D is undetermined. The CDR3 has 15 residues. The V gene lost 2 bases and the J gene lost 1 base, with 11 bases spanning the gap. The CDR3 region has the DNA TGTGCCAGCAGTTTACGTCGCGACGGGAACACTGAAGCTTTCTTT. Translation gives CASSLRRDGNTEAFF.

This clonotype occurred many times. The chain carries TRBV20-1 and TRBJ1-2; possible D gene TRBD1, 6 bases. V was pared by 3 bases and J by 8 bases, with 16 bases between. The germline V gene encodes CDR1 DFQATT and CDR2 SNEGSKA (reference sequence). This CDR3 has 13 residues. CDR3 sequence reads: CSARYLTQGGYTF. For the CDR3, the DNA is TGCAGTGCTAGGTACTTGACCCAGGGGGGCTACACCTTC.

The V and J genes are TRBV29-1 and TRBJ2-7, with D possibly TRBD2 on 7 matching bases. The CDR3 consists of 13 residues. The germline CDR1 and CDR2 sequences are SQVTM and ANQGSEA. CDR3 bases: TGCAGTCCTACGAGGGGGGGTACCTACGAGCAGTACTTC. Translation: CSPTRGGTYEQYF.

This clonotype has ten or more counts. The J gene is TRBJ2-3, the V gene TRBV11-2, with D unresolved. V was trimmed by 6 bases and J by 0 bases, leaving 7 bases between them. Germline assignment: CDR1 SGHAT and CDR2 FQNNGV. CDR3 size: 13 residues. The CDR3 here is CASRTESTDTQYF. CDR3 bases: TGTGCCAGCAGGACGGAAAGCACAGATACGCAGTATTTT.

The CDR3 protein is CASSISGTGLYEQYF. DNA for the CDR3: TGTGCCAGTAGTATCTCCGGGACAGGGCTCTACGAGCAGTACTTC. This rearrangement joins TRBV19 to TRBJ2-7, with TRBD1 matching 9 bases. The V segment lost 3 bases and the J segment 3 bases; nucleotides outside the gene matches: 6. Germline loops: CDR1 LNHDA, CDR2 SQIVND (reference sequence). This CDR3 has 15 residues.

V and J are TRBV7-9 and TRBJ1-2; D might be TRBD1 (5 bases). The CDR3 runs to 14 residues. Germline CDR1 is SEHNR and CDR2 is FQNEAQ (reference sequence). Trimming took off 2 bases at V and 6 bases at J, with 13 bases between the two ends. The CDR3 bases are TGTGCCAGCAGCTTATCCCAGGGAGGGAATGGCTACACCTTC. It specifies CASSLSQGGNGYTF.

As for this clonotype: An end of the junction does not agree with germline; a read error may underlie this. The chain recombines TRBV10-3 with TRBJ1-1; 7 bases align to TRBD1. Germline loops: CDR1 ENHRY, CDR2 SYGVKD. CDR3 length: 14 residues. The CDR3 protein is CASSGSTGATGAFF. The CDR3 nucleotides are TGTGCCAGCAGTGGATCCACAGGGGCTACGGGAGCTTTCTTT.

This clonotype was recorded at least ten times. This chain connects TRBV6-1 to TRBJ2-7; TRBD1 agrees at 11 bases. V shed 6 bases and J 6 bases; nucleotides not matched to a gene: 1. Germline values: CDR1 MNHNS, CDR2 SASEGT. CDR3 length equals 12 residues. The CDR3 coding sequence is TGTGCCAGCAGGGGGACAGGGGGCGAGCAGTACTTC. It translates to CASRGTGGEQYF.

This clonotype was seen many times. The CDR3 DNA is TGTGCCAGCAGCTTAACAGCGGGAGGCACAGATACGCAGTATTTT. Its translation is CASSLTAGGTDTQYF. The V and J genes are TRBV7-3 and TRBJ2-3; 8 bases are shared with TRBD2. CDR3 size: 15 residues. Trimming cost V 0 bases and J 1 base; bases outside gene matches: 0. Germline CDR1 and CDR2: SGHTA and FQGTGA.

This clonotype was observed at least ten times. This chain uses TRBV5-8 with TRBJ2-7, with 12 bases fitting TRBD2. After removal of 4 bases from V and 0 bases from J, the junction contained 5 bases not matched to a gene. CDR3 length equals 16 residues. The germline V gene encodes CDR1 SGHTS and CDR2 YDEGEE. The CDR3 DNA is TGTGCCAGCAGCGAGCCGGGACTAGCGGGCTCCTACGAGCAGTACTTC. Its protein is CASSEPGLAGSYEQYF.

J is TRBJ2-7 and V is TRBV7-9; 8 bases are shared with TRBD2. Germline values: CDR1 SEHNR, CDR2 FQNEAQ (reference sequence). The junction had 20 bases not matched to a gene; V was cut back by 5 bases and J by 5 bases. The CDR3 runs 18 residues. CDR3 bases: TGTGCCAGCAGCAACAGACGGGAAACTAGCGGATCCTTCGACGAGCAGTACTTC. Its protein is CASSNRRETSGSFDEQYF. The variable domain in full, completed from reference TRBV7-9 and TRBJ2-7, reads DTGVSQNPRHKITKRGQNVTFRCDPISEHNRLYWYRQTLGQGPEFLTYFQNEAQLEKSRLLSDRFSAERPKGSFSTLEIQRTEQGDSAMYLCASSNRRETSGSFDEQYFGPGTRLTVT.

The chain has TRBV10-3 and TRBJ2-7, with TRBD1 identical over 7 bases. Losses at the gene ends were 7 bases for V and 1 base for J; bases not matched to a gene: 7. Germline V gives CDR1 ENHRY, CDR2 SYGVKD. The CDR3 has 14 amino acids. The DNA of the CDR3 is TGTGCCATCAACGGACCGGGACAGTCCTACGAGCAGTACTTC. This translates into CAINGPGQSYEQYF.

CDR3 amino acids: CASSPDRGGYGYTF. The CDR3 DNA is TGTGCCAGTAGTCCGGACAGGGGGGGCTATGGCTACACCTTC. J is TRBJ1-2 and V is TRBV19, with TRBD1 identical over 10 bases. Trimming removed 5 bases from V and 4 bases from J; junction bases left unmatched: 4. This CDR3 is 14 amino acids long. CDR1 is LNHDA, CDR2 SQIVND, per germline (reference sequence). The full variable domain, its missing parts supplied by reference TRBV19 and TRBJ1-2, is DGGITQSPKYLFRKEGQNVTLSCEQNLNHDAMYWYRQDPGQGLRLIYYSQIVNDFQKGDIAEGYSVSREKKESFPLTVTSAQKNPTAFYLCASSPDRGGYGYTFGSGTRLTVV.

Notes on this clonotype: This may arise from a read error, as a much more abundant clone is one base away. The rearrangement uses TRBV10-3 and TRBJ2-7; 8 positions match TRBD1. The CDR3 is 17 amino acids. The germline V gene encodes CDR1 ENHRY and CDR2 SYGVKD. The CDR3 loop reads CATSESSSPGGAYEQYF. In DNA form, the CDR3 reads TGTGCCACCAGTGAGTCTTCTTCCCCAGGGGGCGCCTACGAGCAGTACTTC.

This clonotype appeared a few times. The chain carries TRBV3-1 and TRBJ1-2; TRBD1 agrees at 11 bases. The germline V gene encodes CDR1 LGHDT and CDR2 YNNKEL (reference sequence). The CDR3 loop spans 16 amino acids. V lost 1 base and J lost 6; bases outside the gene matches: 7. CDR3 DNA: TGTGCCAGCAGCCAAGTGGGGACAGGGGGGAGTAATGGCTACACCTTC. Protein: CASSQVGTGGSNGYTF.

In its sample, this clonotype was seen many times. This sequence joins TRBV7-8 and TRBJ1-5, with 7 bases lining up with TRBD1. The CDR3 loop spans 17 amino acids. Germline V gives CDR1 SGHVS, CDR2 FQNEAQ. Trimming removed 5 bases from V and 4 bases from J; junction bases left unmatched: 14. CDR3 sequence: CASSPSGQSRTNQPQHF. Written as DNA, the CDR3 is TGTGCCAGCAGCCCCTCGGGACAGAGTAGAACAAATCAGCCCCAGCATTTT. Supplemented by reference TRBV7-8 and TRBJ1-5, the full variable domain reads GAGVSQSPRYKVAKRGQDVALRCDPISGHVSLFWYQQALGQGPEFLTYFQNEAQLDKSGLPSDRFFAERPEGSVSTLKIQRTQQEDSAVYLCASSPSGQSRTNQPQHFGDGTRLSIL.